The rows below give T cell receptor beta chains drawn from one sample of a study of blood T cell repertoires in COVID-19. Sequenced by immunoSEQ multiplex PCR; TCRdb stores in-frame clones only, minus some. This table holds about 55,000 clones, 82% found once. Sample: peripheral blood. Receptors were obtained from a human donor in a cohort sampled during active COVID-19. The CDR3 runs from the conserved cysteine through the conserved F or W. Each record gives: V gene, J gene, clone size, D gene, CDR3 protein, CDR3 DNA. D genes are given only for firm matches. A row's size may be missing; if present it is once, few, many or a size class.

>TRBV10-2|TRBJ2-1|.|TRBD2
CASGTSGVNEQFF
TGCGCCAGCGGGACTAGCGGGGTAAATGAGCAGTTCTTC
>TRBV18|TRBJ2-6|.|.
CASSPGGGASVLTF
TGTGCCAGCTCACCGGGTGGTGGGGCCAGCGTCCTGACTTTC
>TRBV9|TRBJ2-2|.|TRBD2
CASSGTGTSADTGELFF
TGTGCCAGCAGCGGCACCGGGACTAGCGCCGACACCGGGGAGCTGTTTTTT
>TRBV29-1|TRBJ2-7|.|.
CSVVSGQNLYEQYF
TGCAGCGTTGTATCAGGCCAGAATCTCTACGAGCAGTACTTC
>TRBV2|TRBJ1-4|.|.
CASSPGRDNEKLFF
TGTGCCAGCTCCCCGGGCAGGGATAATGAAAAACTGTTTTTT
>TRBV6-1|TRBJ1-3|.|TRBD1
CASSEPPDRVSGNTIYF
TGTGCCAGCAGTGAACCCCCGGACAGGGTATCTGGAAACACCATATATTTT
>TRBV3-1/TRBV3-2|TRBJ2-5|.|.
CASSPQETQYF
TGTGCCAGCAGCCCACAAGAGACCCAGTACTTC
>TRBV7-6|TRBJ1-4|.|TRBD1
CASSLSTGSYEKLFF
TGTGCCAGCAGCTTGTCGACAGGGAGCTATGAAAAACTGTTTTTT
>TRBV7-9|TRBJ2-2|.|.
CASSLAGATNTGELFF
TGTGCCAGCAGCTTAGCGGGGGCGACGAACACCGGGGAGCTGTTTTTT
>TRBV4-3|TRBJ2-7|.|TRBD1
CASSQDQTSGGEQYF
TGCGCCAGCAGCCAAGATCAAACCTCAGGGGGCGAGCAGTACTTC
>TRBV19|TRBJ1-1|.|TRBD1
CASRTGGDTEAFF
TGTGCCAGTAGGACAGGGGGAGATACTGAAGCTTTCTTT
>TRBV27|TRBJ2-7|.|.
CASSLSGSELEEYF
TGTGCCAGCAGTTTATCCGGTAGCGAACTGGAGGAGTACTTC
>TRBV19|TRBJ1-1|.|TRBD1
CASSSWTGGDTEAFF
TGTGCCAGTAGCTCTTGGACAGGGGGCGACACTGAAGCTTTCTTT
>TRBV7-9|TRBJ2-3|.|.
CASSSPQGRTPTDTQYF
TGTGCCAGCAGCTCCCCTCAGGGGAGAACCCCCACAGATACGCAGTATTTT
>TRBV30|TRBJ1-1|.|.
CAWSASGMNTEAFF
TGTGCCTGGAGTGCCAGCGGCATGAACACTGAAGCTTTCTTT
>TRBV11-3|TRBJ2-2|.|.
CASSPTKNTGELFF
TGTGCCAGCAGCCCAACAAAGAACACCGGGGAGCTGTTTTTT
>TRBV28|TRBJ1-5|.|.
CASRLTGHSNQPQHF
TGTGCCAGCAGACTTACAGGGCATAGCAATCAGCCCCAGCATTTT
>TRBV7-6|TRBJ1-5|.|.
CASSLGGEPQHF
TGTGCCAGCAGCTTAGGAGGTGAGCCCCAGCATTTT
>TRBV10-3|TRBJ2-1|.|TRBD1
CAISGLTGYGEQFF
TGTGCCATCAGTGGGCTGACAGGGTATGGTGAGCAGTTCTTC
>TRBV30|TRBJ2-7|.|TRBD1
CAWSRQGAFGEQYF
TGTGCCTGGAGTAGACAGGGGGCGTTTGGCGAGCAGTACTTC
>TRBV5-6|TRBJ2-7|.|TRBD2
CASSGRGRDPYEQYF
TGTGCCAGCAGTGGGCGGGGGAGAGACCCCTACGAGCAGTACTTC
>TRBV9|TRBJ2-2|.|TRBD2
CASSASGGASGELFF
TGTGCCAGCAGCGCTAGCGGGGGGGCCTCCGGGGAGCTGTTTTTT
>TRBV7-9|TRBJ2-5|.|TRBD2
CASSYRDYLRETQYF
TGTGCCAGCAGCTACCGGGACTATCTCCGGGAGACCCAGTACTTC
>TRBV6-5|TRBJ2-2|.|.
CASRPSSGNTGELFF
TGTGCCAGCAGGCCCTCCAGTGGGAACACCGGGGAGCTGTTTTTT
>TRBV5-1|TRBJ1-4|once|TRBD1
CASSLVGTVSTNEKLFF
TGCGCCAGCAGCTTGGTTGGGACAGTCTCAACTAATGAAAAACTGTTTTTT
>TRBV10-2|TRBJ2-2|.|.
CASQNTGELFF
TGCGCCAGCCAAAACACCGGGGAGCTGTTTTTT
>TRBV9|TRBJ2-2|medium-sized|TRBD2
CASNSGGVAGELFF
TGTGCCAGCAACAGCGGGGGGGTCGCCGGGGAGCTGTTTTTT
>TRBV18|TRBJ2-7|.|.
CASSPQQREDEQYF
TGTGCCAGCTCACCCCAACAGAGGGAGGACGAGCAGTACTTC
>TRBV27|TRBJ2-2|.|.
CASRPGGIGELFF
TGTGCCAGCAGGCCGGGCGGGATCGGGGAGCTGTTTTTT
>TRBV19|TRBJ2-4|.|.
CASSKSGENIQYF
TGTGCCAGTAGTAAATCAGGGGAAAACATTCAGTACTTC
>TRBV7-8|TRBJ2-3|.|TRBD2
CASSHPPLGLREDTDTQYF
TGTGCCAGCAGCCACCCCCCACTAGGGCTACGGGAGGACACAGATACGCAGTATTTT
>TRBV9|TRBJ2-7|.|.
CASSVYDSSYEQYF
TGTGCCAGCAGCGTGTATGACTCAAGCTACGAGCAGTACTTC
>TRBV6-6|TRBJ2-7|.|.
CASSYKTDYEQYF
TGTGCCAGCAGTTACAAGACAGACTACGAGCAGTACTTC
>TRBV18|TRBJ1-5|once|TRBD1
CASSPWGQINQPQHF
TGTGCCAGCTCACCTTGGGGACAGATTAATCAGCCCCAGCATTTT
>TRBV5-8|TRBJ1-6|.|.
CASSLDRTGHPPLHF
TGTGCCAGCAGCCTCGACAGAACGGGACATCCACCCCTCCACTTT
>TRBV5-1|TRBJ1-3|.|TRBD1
CASSLGRTGMGNTIYF
TGCGCCAGCAGCTTGGGTCGGACAGGGATGGGAAACACCATATATTTT
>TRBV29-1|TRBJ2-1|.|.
CSVGRGTYNEQFF
TGCAGCGTTGGGAGGGGAACCTACAATGAGCAGTTCTTC
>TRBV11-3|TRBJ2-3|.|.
CASSLVGGTDTQYF
TGTGCCAGCAGCTTAGTCGGGGGCACAGATACGCAGTATTTT
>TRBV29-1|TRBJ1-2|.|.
CSVGNGMASYTF
TGCAGCGTTGGTAACGGGATGGCAAGCTACACCTTC
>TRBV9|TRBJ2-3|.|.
CASRDTFTDTQYF
TGTGCCAGCAGGGACACATTCACAGATACGCAGTATTTT
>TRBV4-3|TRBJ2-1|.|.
CASSQAAGYNEQFF
TGCGCCAGCAGCCAAGCGGCAGGGTACAATGAGCAGTTCTTC
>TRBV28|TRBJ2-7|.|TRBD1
CASSSGTGVLYEQYF
TGTGCCAGCAGTTCCGGGACAGGGGTGCTCTACGAGCAGTACTTC
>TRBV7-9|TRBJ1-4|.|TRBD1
CASSLESTGTDNEKLFF
TGTGCCAGCAGCTTAGAGTCAACAGGGACAGATAATGAAAAACTGTTTTTT
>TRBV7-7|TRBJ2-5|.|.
CASSFGQKETQYF
TGTGCCAGCAGCTTCGGACAGAAAGAGACCCAGTACTTC
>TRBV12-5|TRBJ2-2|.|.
CASGVTGWNTGELFF
TGTGCTAGTGGGGTAACAGGGTGGAACACCGGGGAGCTGTTTTTT
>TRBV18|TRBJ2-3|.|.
CASSPLRGTSTDTQYF
TGTGCCAGCTCACCACTTCGGGGGACTAGCACAGATACGCAGTATTTT
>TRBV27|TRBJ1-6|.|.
CASRLQGRNSPLHF
TGTGCCAGCAGGCTACAGGGCCGTAATTCACCCCTCCACTTT
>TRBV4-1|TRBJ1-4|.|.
CASSPSLATNEKLFF
TGCGCCAGCAGCCCGTCCCTAGCAACTAATGAAAAACTGTTTTTT